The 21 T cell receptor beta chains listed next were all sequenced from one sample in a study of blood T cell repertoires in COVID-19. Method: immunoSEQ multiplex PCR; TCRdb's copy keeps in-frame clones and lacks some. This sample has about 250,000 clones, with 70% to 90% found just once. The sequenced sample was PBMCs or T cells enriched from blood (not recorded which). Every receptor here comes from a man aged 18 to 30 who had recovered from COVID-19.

In nucleotides, the CDR3 is TGTGCCAGCAGTGATATTTTTAGCCCTAATCAGCCCCAGCATTTT. This translates into CASSDIFSPNQPQHF. The V gene is TRBV2, the J gene TRBJ1-5; D gene unclear. V dropped 3 bases and J dropped 4 bases, with 13 bases sitting between them. The CDR3 covers 15 residues. The germline V gene has CDR1 SNHLY and CDR2 FYNNEI.

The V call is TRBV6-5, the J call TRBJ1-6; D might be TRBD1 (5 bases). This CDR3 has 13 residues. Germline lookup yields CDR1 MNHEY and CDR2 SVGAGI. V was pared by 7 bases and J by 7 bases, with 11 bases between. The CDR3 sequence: CASTREGNSPLHF. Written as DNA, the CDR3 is TGTGCCAGCACACGGGAGGGGAATTCACCCCTCCACTTT.

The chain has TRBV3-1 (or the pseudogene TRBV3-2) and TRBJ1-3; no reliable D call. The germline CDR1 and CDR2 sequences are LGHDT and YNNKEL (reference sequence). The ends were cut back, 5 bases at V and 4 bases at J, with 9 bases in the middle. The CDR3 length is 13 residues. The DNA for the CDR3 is TGTGCCAGCAGCTTCCAATCAGGAAACACCATATATTTT. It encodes CASSFQSGNTIYF.

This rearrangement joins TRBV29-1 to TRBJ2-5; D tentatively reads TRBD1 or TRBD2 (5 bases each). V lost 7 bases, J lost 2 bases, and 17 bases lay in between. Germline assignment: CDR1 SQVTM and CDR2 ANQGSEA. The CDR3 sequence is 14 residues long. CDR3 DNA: TGCAGCGCTAGCAGGGCCACCACTCAAGAGACCCAGTACTTC. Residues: CSASRATTQETQYF. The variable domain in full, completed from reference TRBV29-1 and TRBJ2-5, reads SAVISQKPSRDICQRGTSLTIQCQVDSQVTMMFWYRQQPGQSLTLIATANQGSEATYESGFVIDKFPISRPNLTFSTLTVSNMSPEDSSIYLCSASRATTQETQYFGPGTRLLVL.

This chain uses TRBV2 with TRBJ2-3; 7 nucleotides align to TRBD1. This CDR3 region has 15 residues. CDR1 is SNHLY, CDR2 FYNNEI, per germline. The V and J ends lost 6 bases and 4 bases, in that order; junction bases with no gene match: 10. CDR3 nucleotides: TGTGCCAGCAGGGAACAGGGGAGTCGTTCAGATACGCAGTATTTT. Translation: CASREQGSRSDTQYF.

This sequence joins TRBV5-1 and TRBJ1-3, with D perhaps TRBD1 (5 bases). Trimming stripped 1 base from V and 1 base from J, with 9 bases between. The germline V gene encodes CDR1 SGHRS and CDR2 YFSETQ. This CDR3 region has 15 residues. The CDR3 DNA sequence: TGCGCCAGCAGCTTGAGTCCAGGGTCTGGAAACACCATATATTTT. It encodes CASSLSPGSGNTIYF.

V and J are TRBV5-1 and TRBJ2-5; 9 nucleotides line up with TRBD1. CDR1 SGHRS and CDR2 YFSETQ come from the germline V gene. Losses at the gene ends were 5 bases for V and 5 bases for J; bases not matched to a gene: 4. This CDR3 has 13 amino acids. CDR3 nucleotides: TGCGCCAGCAGACGGACAGGGGTGGAGACCCAGTACTTC. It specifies CASRRTGVETQYF.

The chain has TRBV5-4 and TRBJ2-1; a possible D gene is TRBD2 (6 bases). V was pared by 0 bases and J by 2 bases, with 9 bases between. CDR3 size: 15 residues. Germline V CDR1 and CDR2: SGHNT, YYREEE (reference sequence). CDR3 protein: CASSLASGAYNEQFF. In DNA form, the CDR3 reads TGTGCCAGCAGCTTGGCTTCGGGAGCCTACAATGAGCAGTTCTTC.

The CDR3 loop is CASSQPSGTPMNTEAFF. The CDR3 region has the DNA TGCGCCAGCAGCCAACCATCCGGGACACCCATGAACACTGAAGCTTTCTTT. The chain has TRBV4-1 and TRBJ1-1, with a possible D match to TRBD1 (6 bases). The V gene's germline CDR1 is MGHRA and CDR2 YSYEKL. Between the trimmed V and J ends, which lost 2 bases and 0 bases, there was a span of 16 bases. The CDR3 has 17 amino acids.

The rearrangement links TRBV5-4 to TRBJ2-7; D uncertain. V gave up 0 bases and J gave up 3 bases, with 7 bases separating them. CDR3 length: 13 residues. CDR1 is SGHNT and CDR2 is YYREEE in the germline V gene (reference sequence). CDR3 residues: CASSLAVGYEQYF. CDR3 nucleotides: TGTGCCAGCAGCTTGGCGGTCGGCTACGAGCAGTACTTC.

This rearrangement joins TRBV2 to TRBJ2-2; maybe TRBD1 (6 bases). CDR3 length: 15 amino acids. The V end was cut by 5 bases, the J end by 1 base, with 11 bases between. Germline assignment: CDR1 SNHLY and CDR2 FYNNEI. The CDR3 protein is CASSRARGNTGELFF. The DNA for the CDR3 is TGTGCCAGCAGTCGGGCCAGGGGGAACACCGGGGAGCTGTTTTTT.

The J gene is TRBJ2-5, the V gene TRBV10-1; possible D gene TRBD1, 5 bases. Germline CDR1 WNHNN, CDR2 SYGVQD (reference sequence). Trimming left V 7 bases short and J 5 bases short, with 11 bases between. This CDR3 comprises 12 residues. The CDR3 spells CASMGLDETQYF. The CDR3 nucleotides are TGCGCCAGCATGGGGCTAGATGAGACCCAGTACTTC.

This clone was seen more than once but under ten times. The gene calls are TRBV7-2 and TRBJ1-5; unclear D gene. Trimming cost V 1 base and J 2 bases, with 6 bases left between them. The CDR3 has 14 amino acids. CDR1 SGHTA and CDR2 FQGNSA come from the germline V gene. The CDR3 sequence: CASSLGLGNQPQHF. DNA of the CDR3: TGTGCCAGCAGCTTAGGGTTAGGCAATCAGCCCCAGCATTTT.

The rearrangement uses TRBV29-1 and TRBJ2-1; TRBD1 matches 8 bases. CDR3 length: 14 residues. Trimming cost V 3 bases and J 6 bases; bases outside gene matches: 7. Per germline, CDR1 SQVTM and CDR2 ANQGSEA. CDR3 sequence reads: CSVEDRVLFNEQFF. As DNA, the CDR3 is TGCAGCGTTGAGGACAGGGTCTTGTTCAATGAGCAGTTCTTC.

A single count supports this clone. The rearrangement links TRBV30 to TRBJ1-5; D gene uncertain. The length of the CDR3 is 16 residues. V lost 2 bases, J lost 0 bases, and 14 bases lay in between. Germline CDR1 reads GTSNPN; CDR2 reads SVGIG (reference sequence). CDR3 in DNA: TGTGCCTGGAGTTACCATGACAACCATAGCAATCAGCCCCAGCATTTT. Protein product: CAWSYHDNHSNQPQHF.

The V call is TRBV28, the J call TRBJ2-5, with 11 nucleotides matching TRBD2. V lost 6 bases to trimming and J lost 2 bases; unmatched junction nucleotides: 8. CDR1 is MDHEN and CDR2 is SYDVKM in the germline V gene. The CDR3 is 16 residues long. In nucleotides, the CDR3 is TGTGCCAGCAGCTTCGCCGGGACTAGCGGACAAGAGACCCAGTACTTC. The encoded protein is CASSFAGTSGQETQYF.

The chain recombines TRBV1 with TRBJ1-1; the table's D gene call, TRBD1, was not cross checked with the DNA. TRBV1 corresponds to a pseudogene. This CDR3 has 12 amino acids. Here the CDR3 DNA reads TGCACCAGCAGCCACGGGACAGTTGAAGCTTTCTTT. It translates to CTSSHGTVEAFF.

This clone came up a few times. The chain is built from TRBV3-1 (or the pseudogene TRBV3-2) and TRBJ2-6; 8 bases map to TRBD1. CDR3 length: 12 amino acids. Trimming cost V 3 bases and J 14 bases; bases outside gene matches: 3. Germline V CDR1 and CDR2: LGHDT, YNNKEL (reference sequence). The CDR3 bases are TGTGCCAGCAGCCACACAGGGGGAATCCTGACTTTC. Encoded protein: CASSHTGGILTF.

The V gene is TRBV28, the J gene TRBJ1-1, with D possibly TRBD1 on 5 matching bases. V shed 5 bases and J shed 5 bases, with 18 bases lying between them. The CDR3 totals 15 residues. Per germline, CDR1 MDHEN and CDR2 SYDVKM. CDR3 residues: CASSAPNGGKTEAFF. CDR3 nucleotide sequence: TGTGCCAGCAGTGCCCCGAACGGGGGGAAAACTGAAGCTTTCTTT.

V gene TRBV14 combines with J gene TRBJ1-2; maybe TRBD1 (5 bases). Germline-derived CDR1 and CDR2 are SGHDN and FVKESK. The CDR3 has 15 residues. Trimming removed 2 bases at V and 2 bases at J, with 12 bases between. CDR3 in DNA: TGTGCCAGCAGCCAATACGACAGACCGAACTATGGCTACACCTTC. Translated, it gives CASSQYDRPNYGYTF.

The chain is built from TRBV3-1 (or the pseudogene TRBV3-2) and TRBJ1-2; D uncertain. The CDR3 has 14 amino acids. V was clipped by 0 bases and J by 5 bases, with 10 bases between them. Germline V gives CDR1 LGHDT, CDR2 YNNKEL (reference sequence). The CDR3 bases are TGTGCCAGCAGCCAAGATTTGGCGGGTTATGGCTACACCTTC. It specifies CASSQDLAGYGYTF.